These T cell receptor beta chains were read from a single sample in a study of T-cell memory formation after mild COVID-19. TCRdb used MiXCR to reprocess the 5' RACE reads, holding one entry per CDR3 protein. The data show fewer than 250,000 distinct CDR3 sequences, more than 9% seen once. The sequenced sample consisted of PBMCs or a T cell subset sorted from them (not recorded which). The receptors were gathered from a man between 18 and 29 years old who had mild COVID-19 (a few samples of this study predate the infection). Cell type and time point are not known. CDR3s leave out the opening cysteine and the closing phenylalanine or tryptophan.

CDR3 protein: SVEDLTRGGYT
J gene: TRBJ1-2
V gene: TRBV29-1

CDR3 protein: ASSLDLGGQY
J gene: TRBJ2-7
V gene: TRBV5-1

CDR3 protein: ASSLGGADPDTQY
J gene: TRBJ2-3
V gene: TRBV5-1

CDR3 protein: ASLERIGQPQH
J gene: TRBJ1-5
V gene: TRBV7-2

CDR3 protein: ASSLPRKIDTQY
J gene: TRBJ2-3
V gene: TRBV5-5

CDR3 protein: ASSFDREYQPQH
J gene: TRBJ1-5
V gene: TRBV7-2

CDR3 protein: ASSKQGRMHRGVHNEQF
J gene: TRBJ2-1
V gene: TRBV19

CDR3 protein: ASTPIGRMYNEQF
J gene: TRBJ2-1
V gene: TRBV19

CDR3 protein: ASSRNRTNTEAF
J gene: TRBJ1-1
V gene: TRBV21-1

CDR3 protein: ASAANTGELF
J gene: TRBJ2-2
V gene: TRBV12-3/TRBV12-4

CDR3 protein: ASSLSQRTDTQY
J gene: TRBJ2-3
V gene: TRBV5-1

CDR3 protein: ASSPDRDDTEAF
J gene: TRBJ1-1
V gene: TRBV7-3

CDR3 protein: ASSLASGGRTDTQY
J gene: TRBJ2-3
V gene: TRBV5-1

CDR3 protein: ASSAPSGYGYT
J gene: TRBJ1-2
V gene: TRBV5-4

CDR3 protein: ASSILNQPQH
J gene: TRBJ1-5
V gene: TRBV7-2

CDR3 protein: ASSLSGYEQF
J gene: TRBJ2-1
V gene: TRBV11-2

CDR3 protein: SARKPGPQETQY
J gene: TRBJ2-5
V gene: TRBV20-1